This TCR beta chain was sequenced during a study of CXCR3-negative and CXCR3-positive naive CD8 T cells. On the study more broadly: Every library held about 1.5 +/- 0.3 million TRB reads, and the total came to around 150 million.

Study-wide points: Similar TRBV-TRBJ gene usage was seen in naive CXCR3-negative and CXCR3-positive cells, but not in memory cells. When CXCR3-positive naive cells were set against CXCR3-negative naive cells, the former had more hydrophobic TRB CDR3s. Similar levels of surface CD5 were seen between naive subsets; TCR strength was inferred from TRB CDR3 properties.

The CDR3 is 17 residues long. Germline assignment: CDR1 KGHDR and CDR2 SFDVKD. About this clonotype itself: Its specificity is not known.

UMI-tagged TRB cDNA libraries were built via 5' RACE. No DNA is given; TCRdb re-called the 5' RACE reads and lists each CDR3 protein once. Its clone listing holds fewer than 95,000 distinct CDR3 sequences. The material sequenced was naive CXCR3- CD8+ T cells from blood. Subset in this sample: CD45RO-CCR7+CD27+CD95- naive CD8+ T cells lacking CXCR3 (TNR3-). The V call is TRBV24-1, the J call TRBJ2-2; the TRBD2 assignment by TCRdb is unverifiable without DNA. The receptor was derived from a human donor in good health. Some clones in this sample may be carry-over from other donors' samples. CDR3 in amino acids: CATSDPGSGRESGELFF.